The rows below give T cell receptor beta chains drawn from one sample of a study of shared clonotypes between healthy human individuals. Sequencing used immunoSEQ multiplex PCR; TCRdb keeps in-frame clones, though not all of them. The data show 2 million or so clones, with just under 95% seen just once and roughly 1.1% held by the top ten. Sequencing was performed on naive CD8+ T cells sorted from blood. The receptors were sampled from a young man in good health. Each CDR3 is given without its conserved first and last residue. The order of the fields is D gene, V gene, clone size, J gene, CDR3 protein. A D gene is named only where the DNA matches it firmly. Only part of the rows carry a size: once, few, many, or a class if the clone is expanded.

D: NA
V: TRBV7-6
size: NA
J: TRBJ2-7
CDR3: ASSLDSTYEQY

D: TRBD2
V: TRBV15
size: NA
J: TRBJ2-5
CDR3: ATSRVGWREGDWQETQY

D: NA
V: TRBV6-1
size: NA
J: TRBJ2-7
CDR3: ASRAGGESPYEQY

D: NA
V: TRBV7-8
size: NA
J: TRBJ2-7
CDR3: ASSLNYEQY

D: TRBD1
V: TRBV5-6
size: once
J: TRBJ1-6
CDR3: ASSPDGEGAVGSPLH

D: TRBD1
V: TRBV28
size: NA
J: TRBJ2-7
CDR3: ASSLEDRGDEQY

D: NA
V: TRBV2
size: NA
J: TRBJ2-6
CDR3: ASSEGVLGANVLT

D: NA
V: TRBV5-1
size: NA
J: TRBJ1-4
CDR3: ASSLASTYDEKLF

D: NA
V: TRBV5-1
size: NA
J: TRBJ2-1
CDR3: ASSLTSGAAYNEQF

D: TRBD2
V: TRBV13
size: NA
J: TRBJ2-2
CDR3: ASSLSPGGLTGELF

D: TRBD1
V: TRBV27
size: once
J: TRBJ2-7
CDR3: ASSLYWTGYEQY

D: TRBD2
V: TRBV29-1
size: NA
J: TRBJ2-1
CDR3: SVEGLAGGSGNNEQF

D: TRBD1
V: TRBV11-2
size: NA
J: TRBJ1-3
CDR3: ASSGQGDSSGNTIY

D: TRBD1
V: TRBV27
size: NA
J: TRBJ1-6
CDR3: ASSAGTAESSYNSPLH

D: NA
V: TRBV27
size: NA
J: TRBJ2-3
CDR3: ASSLSSIHTQY

D: NA
V: TRBV7-2
size: once
J: TRBJ2-1
CDR3: ASSLHGAYNEQF

D: NA
V: TRBV5-6
size: NA
J: TRBJ1-5
CDR3: ASSLGGSLNQPQH

D: NA
V: TRBV7-9
size: NA
J: TRBJ2-1
CDR3: ASSSSGENEQF

D: NA
V: TRBV4-1
size: NA
J: TRBJ2-7
CDR3: ASSLQGSEQY

D: NA
V: TRBV7-8
size: NA
J: TRBJ2-7
CDR3: ASSLEMYEQY

D: NA
V: TRBV29-1
size: NA
J: TRBJ1-1
CDR3: SVAKLVGAGHTEAF

D: NA
V: TRBV2
size: NA
J: TRBJ2-1
CDR3: ASTIGLYNEQF

D: NA
V: TRBV27
size: NA
J: TRBJ1-5
CDR3: ASSLGDHQPQH

D: NA
V: TRBV5-6
size: NA
J: TRBJ2-7
CDR3: ASSLGHSYYEQY

D: TRBD2
V: TRBV15
size: NA
J: TRBJ2-7
CDR3: ATSGQTGTSATYEQY

D: NA
V: TRBV5-1
size: NA
J: TRBJ2-5
CDR3: ASSLAAGAEKETQY

D: NA
V: TRBV4-1
size: once
J: TRBJ1-2
CDR3: ASSQDPGEGHYGYT

D: NA
V: TRBV6-5
size: NA
J: TRBJ2-7
CDR3: ASSYRHPVDSEQY

D: NA
V: TRBV6-5
size: NA
J: TRBJ1-2
CDR3: ASSRGNNYGYT

D: NA
V: TRBV4-3
size: NA
J: TRBJ2-2
CDR3: ASSQDRCELF

D: TRBD2
V: TRBV9
size: NA
J: TRBJ2-7
CDR3: ASSVGGGPHEQY

D: NA
V: TRBV7-3
size: NA
J: TRBJ2-5
CDR3: ASSLLGGSGETQY

D: NA
V: TRBV9
size: NA
J: TRBJ2-7
CDR3: ASSVGGGTYEQY

D: TRBD2
V: TRBV6-5
size: once
J: TRBJ2-5
CDR3: ASSYEASGSGETQY

D: NA
V: TRBV19
size: once
J: TRBJ1-1
CDR3: ASKFRDQAF

D: NA
V: TRBV6-5
size: NA
J: TRBJ1-6
CDR3: ASSSTSGPANSPLH

D: NA
V: TRBV15
size: NA
J: TRBJ2-3
CDR3: ATSRAPQGPGTDTQY

D: NA
V: TRBV5-1
size: NA
J: TRBJ2-1
CDR3: ASSFTSSSYNEQF

D: NA
V: TRBV30
size: NA
J: TRBJ2-5
CDR3: AWSVDMGSPKETQY

D: NA
V: TRBV4-3
size: NA
J: TRBJ2-7
CDR3: ASSQDVETEQY

D: NA
V: TRBV6-1
size: NA
J: TRBJ1-4
CDR3: ASSELFNEKLF

D: NA
V: TRBV5-6
size: NA
J: TRBJ2-5
CDR3: ASSLGGSAQETQY